This paragraph reports one T cell receptor beta chain. The antigen it binds to is not known. It has no much larger one-base neighbor in the sample; base qualities were not kept. The library was made by the immunoSEQ multiplex PCR assay. A mixture of 60 forward primers for TCR Vbeta segments and 13 reverse primers for TCR Jbeta segments was used in the multiplex PCR. The CDR3 region of rearranged TCR beta genes was amplified from genomic DNA with a multiplex PCR assay. The amplified TCR beta libraries were sequenced on the Illumina HiSeq System as 87-base-pair reads. The study's processing was this. Across the 670 or so repertoires, a later analysis counted approximately 75 million unique TCR beta chains, 8.5 million to 12 million of which were shared by at least two donors. A nearest-neighbor algorithm error-corrected the raw reads and collapsed the reads into unique sequences, merging closely related sequences to remove PCR and sequencing errors. Alignment of CDR3 sequences to IMGT reference sequences was used to assign V, D and J gene segments. For a sequence to be retained, a match of at least six nucleotides to both a V gene segment and a J gene segment was required. A rearrangement counted as productive if the CDR3 had no stop codons and remained in frame with V and J, and every other rearrangement counted as non-productive. CDR3 was defined by IMGT convention, running from the second conserved V-encoded cysteine to the conserved J-encoded phenylalanine. The earlier analysis of approximately 500 of the donors excluded sequences that lacked an unambiguous match to a single V gene segment. An earlier analysis of a few hundred of the donors called V segments functional above 56.7% productive rearrangements and segregating when the between-donor standard deviation exceeded 5%. To diagnose cytomegalovirus status from the catalog of TCR beta chain sequences, a statistical classification framework was built. V and J gene assignment, in a later analysis, came from comparing TCR nucleotide sequences with IMGT/GENE-DB human TR gene sequences. A later analysis assigned CDR3 sequences and most-parsimonious VDJ recombination scenarios with the TCRdist pipeline. In a later analysis, every TCR beta chain was defined by the combination of its CDR3 amino acid sequence and its V-gene family, and reads without a unique V-gene family were dropped. As a way to deal with suspected cross-contamination and a sequencing artifact, a later analysis dropped 450 to 600 nucleotide sequences that were highly shared and had low generation probability. For each public chain, a later analysis derived a clonal expansion index from normalized ranks of inferred template counts within each repertoire. A later analysis computed generation probabilities with a VDJ recombination model fitted to out-of-frame rearrangements, and checked the results against IGoR. In a later analysis, TCR-TCR, TCR-HLA and TCR-CMV co-occurrence was scored with hypergeometric tests, and a repertoire-size bias correction was applied to TCR pairs. To estimate false discovery rates, a later analysis permuted the HLA or CMV assignments 20 times. A later analysis grouped co-occurring TCRs with DBSCAN, adding TCRdist sequence similarity when clustering within HLA-allele-positive subsets. Co-occurrence clustering excluded repertoires with fewer than 30,000 or more than 120,000 public chains, plus five with anomalous nucleotide sharing. TCRdb holds this immuneACCESS table with in-frame rearrangements only. Some clones are missing; in checked studies, unresolved V genes explain under half, and the rest has no known cause. D and trimming were read from the DNA, whereas the V and J calls and clone size are those reported in that table. Counted in this sample were about 150,000 clones; roughly 87% of them appeared once. The biggest ten clones account for about 5.2% of the sample.

Trimming takes 2 bases from V and 5 bases from J, and the germline ends sit 9 bases apart. The CDR3 goes from the cysteine to the phenylalanine over 13 residues. CDR3 DNA is the only sequence kept; it has 39 bases, read in frame from the first base. CDR1 MDHEN and CDR2 SYDVKM are derived from the germline V gene. These data come from a study of cytomegalovirus exposure and HLA in healthy donors (dated by TCRdb to between 2016 and 2019). Describing the broader study: In an earlier analysis of under 750 of the donors, 250 to 350 Gb of sequence data and 117 million unique TCR beta sequences from about 179 million T cells were reported. Among 300 to 500 genotyped donors of the cohort, an average of approximately 220,000 unique TCR beta nucleotide sequences was sequenced per donor, of which roughly 18% were non-productive. In an earlier analysis of a few hundred of the donors, high-throughput TCR beta sequencing was used to judge whether each TCR beta V gene segment behaved as functional or pseudogenic. All discovery cohort repertoires had been generated using a single sequencing platform. The study aimed to test whether cataloging public T cell receptors could reveal signatures of past pathogen exposure. Both class I and class II loci were covered by HLA typing, at four-digit resolution. Genome-wide SNP genotypes for about 55% of the roughly 670 donors were used in a later genetic analysis, which treated that subset as a discovery cohort. To study patterns of TCR occurrence, a later analysis re-analyzed previously published TCR beta repertoires from 500 to 850 donors and added high-resolution HLA genotyping. An early release covering around 630 HLA-typed donors comprised about 300 gigabases of sequencing data and 85 million or so unique TCR sequences. Of the 350 to 450 genotyped donors, 81% were placed in the genetic ancestry cluster associated with self-reported Caucasian donors. The study profiled the T cell repertoires of fewer than 850 subjects by immunosequencing and related them to cytomegalovirus serostatus. To predict cytomegalovirus infection status, the study brought together high-throughput TCR immunosequencing, statistical association of individual TCRs with disease status, and machine learning. The later analysis used no new phenotypic data to find candidate immune exposures, relying instead on TCR beta sequences and their occurrence across donors. Alongside the repertoire data, information on donor age, sex, ethnicity and CMV serostatus was compiled. A separate validation cohort of 100 to 150 different subjects was used in addition to the 666-subject first cohort. A handful of DR-DQ haplotypes were handled as single units for association and clustering because linkage in the cohort was strong. Typing coverage varied by locus: roughly 620-640 donors for A, B, C, DRB1 and DQB1; approximately 500 for DQA1; more than 600 for DPA1; approximately 470 for DPB1. Overall study outcomes, separate from this receptor: Cytomegalovirus status was reported to be diagnosed by the classifier with high specificity and sensitivity in both the original and validation cohorts. Roughly uniform sequencing depth across donors was assumed in presence/absence analyses, although this assumption may not hold. In a later analysis, most CMV-associated TCR beta chains were found to appear HLA-restricted, with HLA associations seemingly driven largely by CMV exposure. For the cohort, immune exposure information was limited to CMV serostatus. The cohort was sequenced for TCR beta chains only, and without alpha or paired-chain data the features that could be detected were limited. Most TCR sequences were seen in very few donors, while some public TCRs were found in many individuals. Because HLA typing was missing for some donors at each locus, association tests included only the typed subset. The 87-base-pair reads could not distinguish some IMGT-functional V segments, including TRBV6-2 and TRBV6-3, so those segments were excluded. In a later analysis, TCR association rates were found to vary across HLA loci, with the most associated TCRs seen for DRB1 alleles and the fewest for HLA-C alleles. Specific HLA alleles were associated with roughly 17,000 TCR beta sequences at a false discovery rate of 0.05 in a later analysis. In the study, 150 to 200 TCR beta chains were listed as associated with cytomegalovirus. In an earlier analysis of some 500 of the donors, most TCR beta V segments appeared in productive rearrangements about 90% or about 30% of the time, broadly matching IMGT annotations. Strong co-occurrence of HLA alleles, especially DR and DQ, made assigning TCR associations to individual alleles difficult. Correlated functional status among segregating V segments might be attributable to linkage disequilibrium, but an unknown experimental factor could not be ruled out. A later analysis found that HLA-associated TCR beta chains were more clonally expanded and had lower generation probabilities than equally common non-associated chains. The sequencing pipeline was judged likely to have produced a cluster of highly shared sequence variants as a technical artifact. A further reported finding was that TCR beta sequences accurately predicted the HLA-A and HLA-B alleles for most subjects in the first cohort. In a later genetic analysis, a missense DCLRE1C variant was associated with V-gene and J-gene trimming of TCR beta chains, and the association was replicated in an independent cohort. According to the authors, the approach could potentially be generalized to other disease states and immunological phenotypes. A later analysis reported that several top co-occurrence clusters appeared linked to parvovirus B19, influenza, CMV and Epstein-Barr virus. The earlier analysis of about 600 of the donors excluded about 16 rarely observed V segments, including chromosome 9 orphons, because counts were too low. In vitro tests confirmed that a few of the cytomegalovirus-associated TCR beta chains recognize cytomegalovirus antigens. In a later genetic analysis, fewer N-insertions in productive TCRs were reported among donors in an Asian-associated ancestry cluster than the roughly 640-donor mean.

The cohort was made up of 666 healthy bone marrow donors. At the time of sampling, all cohort members were nominally healthy, though unrecorded immune exposures were likely present. The donor was CMV seropositive and was included in the group of 250 to 300 seropositive cohort members. Each donor provided a peripheral blood sample, and peripheral blood mononuclear cells were used for TCR beta sequencing. The Qiagen DNeasy Blood Extraction Kit was used to extract genomic DNA from the blood cell samples. Sequenced material: PBMCs. The TCR originated in a man aged 25-45 years in good health and CMV-seropositive. This receptor chain uses TRBV28 and TRBJ1-2, with the identity of the D gene unclear. This receptor carries the CDR3 CASSLEDWYGYTF. The bases read TGTGCCAGCAGTTTAGAGGACTGGTATGGCTACACCTTC.